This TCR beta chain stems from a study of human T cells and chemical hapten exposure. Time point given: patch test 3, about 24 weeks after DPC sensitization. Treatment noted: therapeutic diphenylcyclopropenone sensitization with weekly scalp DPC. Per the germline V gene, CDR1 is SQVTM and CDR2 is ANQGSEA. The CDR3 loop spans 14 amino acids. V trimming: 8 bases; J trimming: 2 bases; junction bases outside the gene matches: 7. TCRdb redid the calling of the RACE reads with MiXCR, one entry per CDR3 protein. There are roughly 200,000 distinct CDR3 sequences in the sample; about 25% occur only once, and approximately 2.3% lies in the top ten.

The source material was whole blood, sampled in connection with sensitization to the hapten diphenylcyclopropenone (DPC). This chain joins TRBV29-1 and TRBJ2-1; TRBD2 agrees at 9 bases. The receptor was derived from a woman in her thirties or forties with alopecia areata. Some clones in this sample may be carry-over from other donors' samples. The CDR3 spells CSTPAGGAYNEQFF. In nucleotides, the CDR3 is TGCAGCACCCCAGCGGGAGGCGCCTACAATGAGCAGTTCTTC.